A selection of T cell receptor beta chains follows, all from one sample in a study of T cell responses to AZD1222 COVID-19 vaccine. The method was immunoSEQ multiplex PCR; TCRdb's version includes in-frame clones alone and lacks a portion of them. The sample carries about 110,000 clones, over 80% recorded once. The starting material was peripheral blood, obtained on day 0 of AZD1222 vaccination. All receptors derive from an adult in good health. The CDR3 runs from the conserved cysteine through the conserved F or W. A D gene is named only where the DNA matches it firmly. Not every row has a clone size; where given, it reads once, few, many or a size class.

D gene	V gene	clone size	J gene	CDR3 DNA	CDR3 protein
TRBD2	TRBV27	-	TRBJ2-7	TGTGCCAGCAGTTTTGTCGGGAGGATTGGCGAGCAGTACTTC	CASSFVGRIGEQYF
TRBD1	TRBV19	-	TRBJ2-7	TGTGCCAGTAGTATGGAGAACAGGGGAACCTACGAGCAGTACTTC	CASSMENRGTYEQYF
TRBD2	TRBV9	-	TRBJ2-1	TGTGCCAGCAGCAAGAGCGGGGTCTCCAATGAGCAGTTCTTC	CASSKSGVSNEQFF
-	TRBV27	-	TRBJ1-5	TGTGCCAGCAGTTCCCGGGCCGTAAGCAATCAGCCCCAGCATTTT	CASSSRAVSNQPQHF
TRBD1	TRBV5-1	once	TRBJ2-1	TGCGCCAGCAGCCCTGGGACAGGGGGTTCCTACAATGAGCAGTTCTTC	CASSPGTGGSYNEQFF
-	TRBV2	-	TRBJ1-5	TGTGCCAGCAGTTTTTATAGCAATCAGCCCCAGCATTTT	CASSFYSNQPQHF
-	TRBV5-4	-	TRBJ1-2	TGTGCCAGCAGCCTGGGCTATGGCTACACCTTC	CASSLGYGYTF
-	TRBV10-3	-	TRBJ1-3	TGTGCCATCAGTGAGACGGGAAACACCATATATTTT	CAISETGNTIYF
-	TRBV10-1	-	TRBJ2-7	TGCGCCCGCACAGGCCACCGCTCCTACGAGCAGTACTTC	CARTGHRSYEQYF
-	TRBV11-3	-	TRBJ2-5	TGTGCCAGCAGCTTTGGGGGCGGGGAGACCCAGTACTTC	CASSFGGGETQYF
-	TRBV28	-	TRBJ2-3	TGTGCCAGCGGGGCTAGCACAGATACGCAGTATTTT	CASGASTDTQYF
-	TRBV15	-	TRBJ1-4	TGTGCCACCAGCAGGGGGGAACAGGCTGCCTTTGAAAAACTGTTTTTT	CATSRGEQAAFEKLFF
-	TRBV20-1	-	TRBJ2-7	TGCAGTGCCAGTCCATTGCAGCAGAACCCCTACGAGCAGTACTTC	CSASPLQQNPYEQYF
-	TRBV18	-	TRBJ2-3	TGTGCCAGCGCTCCTAGTGGGGGGGCAACAGATACGCAGTATTTT	CASAPSGGATDTQYF
TRBD1	TRBV6-1	-	TRBJ1-1	TGTGCCAGCAGTGAAGGGGGACAGCAAAACACTGAAGCTTTCTTT	CASSEGGQQNTEAFF
-	TRBV18	-	TRBJ1-2	TGTGCCAGCTCACATTCGAGTGACTATGGCTACACCTTC	CASSHSSDYGYTF
-	TRBV6-5	-	TRBJ2-2	TGTGCCAGCAGTTCGTTCGGGGCCCTAACCGGGGAGCTGTTTTTT	CASSSFGALTGELFF
-	TRBV4-1	-	TRBJ1-1	TGCGCCAGCAGCCAAGAAGGCGGCAGGGAAACCTATGAAGCTTTCTTT	CASSQEGGRETYEAFF
-	TRBV6-5	once	TRBJ2-1	TGTGCCAGTTCCCGGGGCGTCGCCTACAATGAGCAGTTCTTC	CASSRGVAYNEQFF
-	TRBV5-6	once	TRBJ1-5	TGTGCCAGCAGCTTGGTGGTAGGGCAGCCCCAGCATTTT	CASSLVVGQPQHF
-	TRBV11-2	few	TRBJ1-2	TGTGCCAGCAGCTTGATTAATTTCTATGGCTACACCTTC	CASSLINFYGYTF
-	TRBV15	-	TRBJ2-7	TGTGCCACCAGCGGCCAGGACGCCTGGTCCTACGAGCAGTACTTC	CATSGQDAWSYEQYF
TRBD1	TRBV6-6	-	TRBJ2-7	TGTGCCAGCAGTTACTCGACAGGGGGGGGCTACGAGCAGTACTTC	CASSYSTGGGYEQYF
-	TRBV19	few	TRBJ2-2	TGTGCCAGTAGTGTGGACTCTGACACCGGGGAGCTGTTTTTT	CASSVDSDTGELFF
-	TRBV7-8	once	TRBJ1-2	TGTGCCAGCAGACAGGCCTCTAACTATGGCTACACCTTC	CASRQASNYGYTF
-	TRBV2	-	TRBJ1-5	TGTGCCAGCATGTGGGGCCTGGCGGCTTATAGCAATCAGCCCCAGCATTTT	CASMWGLAAYSNQPQHF
-	TRBV7-9	-	TRBJ1-4	TGTGCCAGCAGCTTAAGTACAGTTGGTGAAAAACTGTTTTTT	CASSLSTVGEKLFF
-	TRBV7-9	-	TRBJ1-2	TGTGCCAGCAGCTTTGTGGGGAATTACTATGGCTACACCTTC	CASSFVGNYYGYTF
-	TRBV7-8	-	TRBJ1-1	TGTGCCAGCAGCTTATTTTCACCGAACACTGAAGCTTTCTTT	CASSLFSPNTEAFF
-	TRBV6-2/TRBV6-3	-	TRBJ2-7	TGTGCCAGCAGTTGGCAGACTAGCTACGAGCAGTACTTC	CASSWQTSYEQYF
-	TRBV11-2	-	TRBJ2-4	TGTGCCAGCAGCCCAAGGACAGACATTCAGTACTTC	CASSPRTDIQYF
-	TRBV14	once	TRBJ2-4	TGTGCCAGCAGCCAAACAAGCCTTCTAGCCAAAAACATTCAGTACTTC	CASSQTSLLAKNIQYF
-	TRBV29-1	once	TRBJ2-4	TGCAGCGTTGAAAGTGGGGGCAAAAACATTCAGTACTTC	CSVESGGKNIQYF
-	TRBV4-1	-	TRBJ2-6	TGCGCCAGCAGCCAAGTGCTCTCTGGGGCCAACGTCCTGACTTTC	CASSQVLSGANVLTF
TRBD1	TRBV2	-	TRBJ2-6	TGTGCCAGCAGTCAACAGGGGACCCTAGACTCTGGGGCCAACGTCCTGACTTTC	CASSQQGTLDSGANVLTF
-	TRBV18	-	TRBJ2-1	TGTGCCAGCTCTCAGATGAGCGGCAATGAGCAGTTCTTC	CASSQMSGNEQFF
-	TRBV18	-	TRBJ2-1	TGTGCCAGCTCACCAGAAGGGATCGGGGAGCAGTTCTTC	CASSPEGIGEQFF
TRBD1	TRBV19	once	TRBJ1-4	TGTGCCAGTAGCGACAGGGGGGCAACTAATGAAAAACTGTTTTTT	CASSDRGATNEKLFF
-	TRBV7-9	-	TRBJ1-5	TGTGCCAGCAGCCTCGGGGAAGAAGAGGGGAATCAGCCCCAGCATTTT	CASSLGEEEGNQPQHF
-	TRBV5-3	few	TRBJ2-5	TGTGCCAGAAGCTCACTTACAGGGAGCCCCCAAAGGGAGACCCAGTACTTC	CARSSLTGSPQRETQYF
-	TRBV19	-	TRBJ2-1	TGTGCCAGTAGCGGGGACGTATTCAGTGAGCAGTTCTTC	CASSGDVFSEQFF
TRBD1	TRBV6-5	-	TRBJ1-2	TGTGCCAGCACCTCAGGGGGGACAGCTAACTATGGCTACACCTTC	CASTSGGTANYGYTF
-	TRBV5-8	-	TRBJ2-7	TGTGCCAGCAGCCCGGACCGTAGGCCCGCCTACGAGCAGTACTTC	CASSPDRRPAYEQYF
-	TRBV9	-	TRBJ1-2	TGTGCCAGCAGCCCGGGACGGAAAACTAACTATGGCTACACCTTC	CASSPGRKTNYGYTF
-	TRBV20-1	-	TRBJ1-2	TGCAGTGCTAGTTCGACACCCGCTAACTATGGCTACACCTTC	CSASSTPANYGYTF
-	TRBV24-1	-	TRBJ2-2	TGTGCCACCAGTGATACGAACACCGGGGAGCTGTTTTTT	CATSDTNTGELFF
TRBD1	TRBV6-6	-	TRBJ2-7	TGTGCCAGCAGTTATTTGGACAGGGACTACGAGCAGTACTTC	CASSYLDRDYEQYF
TRBD2	TRBV20-1	-	TRBJ2-7	TGCAGTGCTAGTACTAGCGGGAGGGCTTCCTACTACGAGCAGTACTTC	CSASTSGRASYYEQYF
TRBD2	TRBV4-3	-	TRBJ2-3	TGCGCCAGCAGCCAAGACAGCGGGGGGGCCGGGACAGATACGCAGTATTTT	CASSQDSGGAGTDTQYF
-	TRBV7-9	-	TRBJ1-1	TGTGCCAGCAGCTCCCAAGGGACCGGGAACACTGAAGCTTTCTTT	CASSSQGTGNTEAFF
TRBD1	TRBV19	-	TRBJ1-1	TGTGCCAGTAGTAGGGACAGGGATGGTGTGCCTGAAGCTTTCTTT	CASSRDRDGVPEAFF
-	TRBV7-2	-	TRBJ1-1	TGTGCCAGCAGTTTCCAAGTCAGGGAGGGCACTGAAGCTTTCTTT	CASSFQVREGTEAFF